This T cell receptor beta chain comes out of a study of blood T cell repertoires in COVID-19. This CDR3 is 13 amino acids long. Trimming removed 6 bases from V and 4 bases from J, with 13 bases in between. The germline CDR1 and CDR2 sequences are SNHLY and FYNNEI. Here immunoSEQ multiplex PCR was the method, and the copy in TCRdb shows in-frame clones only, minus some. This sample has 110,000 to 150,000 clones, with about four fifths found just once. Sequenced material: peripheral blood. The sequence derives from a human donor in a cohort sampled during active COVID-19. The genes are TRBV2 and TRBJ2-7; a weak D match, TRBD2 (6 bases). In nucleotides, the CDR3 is TGTGCCAGCAGCACTCAACTAGCTTACGAGCAGTACTTC. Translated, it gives CASSTQLAYEQYF.